The entry that follows covers one T cell receptor (beta chain) sequence. What this receptor recognizes is not known. No much larger clone is present one base from it, and per-base qualities are unavailable. The CDR3 regions of human TCRbeta chains were analyzed by immunosequencing. From the authors' description of their analysis: Repertoire TCRs were matched against a reference library of SARS-CoV-2-specific TCRs generated with the MIRA antigen-specificity platform. Breadth was defined as the fraction of unique TCRs that were SARS-CoV-2-associated. Depth was defined as the fraction of total T cells that were SARS-CoV-2-associated. Using the MIRA data, each spike-specific TCR was assigned both to the spike region to which the TCR was reactive and to a CD4 or CD8 class. Log10-transformed breadth and depth values were compared by one-way ANOVA with Sidak's multiple comparisons tests. TCRdb obtained this table from immuneACCESS and retained in-frame rearrangements with V and J assigned. These tables miss some clones; where compared with another copy, unresolved V genes account for less than half of the shortfall, and the remainder is unexplained. The DNA gave D and trimming, while V, J and clone size come from that table. The sample yields 150,000 to 200,000 clones; over 75% were counted once. Approximately 4.5% of the sample is held by the ten biggest clonotypes.

The cysteine opens and the phenylalanine closes a CDR3 of 12 amino acids. The CDR3 DNA has 36 bases and is translated from base 1. Trimming leaves V shorter by 8 bases and J shorter by 6 bases, with the junction holding 6 bases beyond the gene matches. The time point tag for this specimen amounts to: about 28 days (+/-7) after the second vaccine dose. AZD1222 recipients with second doses at about 4 weeks or about 12 weeks were pooled, because spike-specific TCR depth and breadth did not differ between schedules. Vaccinee samples came from UK trials COV001 and COV002, including a single-blind randomized controlled phase 2/3 trial of AZD1222 (ChAdOx1 nCoV-19) in healthy adults. For TCRbeta chain sequencing, PBMC samples from trial participants were taken at day 0 and at day 28 after the second dose. This sample is part of a study of T cell responses to AZD1222 COVID-19 vaccine (TCRdb year 2021). Broadly, across the study: A total of more than 230 trial participants underwent TCR sequencing, of whom roughly 210 received two doses of AZD1222 and about 25 received two doses of the MenACWY control vaccine. Trial participants were enrolled by age into subgroups of 18-55, 56-69 and 70-plus years, and about 150, 27 and 61 TCR-sequenced participants, respectively, were included in these subgroups. The research as a whole found: Reportedly, close to half of the unique spike-specific TCRs recognized epitopes lying outside the regions that are mutated in the B.1.351 and B.1.1.7 variants. Participants were mostly white British, with more females than males. The authors suggested clonal diversity may have been underestimated. The 56-69-year group was small, and its depth increase did not reach significance, likely because of low power. Vaccine-associated CD4 TCRs spanned the whole spike protein, with dominant responses in regions 160-218 and 743-854. A significant rise in spike-specific TCR breadth and depth was observed after two AZD1222 doses relative to day 0 and relative to MenACWY recipients. Because no samples from the day 14 peak response were available, repertoires could be characterized only after the peak T cell response. Only five to seven AZD1222 recipients were SARS-CoV-2 seropositive at baseline, limiting conclusions about previously exposed vaccinees.

The sequence links TRBV12-3 or TRBV12-4 to TRBJ1-2, with 7 middle bases fitting TRBD1. This clonotype was sampled from an adult who received the AZD1222 COVID-19 vaccine. The sample was peripheral blood, taken 28 days after the second AZD1222 dose. The encoded CDR3 is CASDRQGDGYTF. The DNA is as follows: TGTGCCAGCGACCGACAGGGTGATGGCTACACCTTC.